This TCR beta chain emerged from a study of vaccination effects on CD4 cells after COVID-19. Germline V gene sequence: CDR1 LNHDA, CDR2 SQIVND (reference sequence). The CDR3 spans 14 residues. Trimming left V 3 bases short and J 2 bases short, with 8 bases between. Sequenced by immunoSEQ multiplex PCR; TCRdb stores in-frame clones only, minus some. This table has fewer than 35,000 clones, just over 70% appearing once. There are a few counts of this clone. The antigen is undetermined. With the ViraFEST assay, the study expanded antigen-specific CD4+ T cells using viral peptide pools, then sequenced them. Subsequent to ten to eleven days of culture, CD4+ T cells were isolated. Infection with SARS-CoV-2 occurred in the person between March and December 2020, and PCR confirmed it.

The V gene is TRBV19, the J gene TRBJ1-3; possible D gene TRBD1, 5 bases. Source: CD4+ T cells from PBMCs cultured with a peptide pool, taken before COVID-19 vaccination. This clonotype originated in a human donor who had a prior SARS-CoV-2 infection. This chain's CDR3 is CASSMAGTGNTIYF. The CDR3 DNA follows: TGTGCCAGTAGTATGGCAGGGACTGGAAACACCATATATTTT. Full variable domain (missing parts from reference TRBV19 and TRBJ1-3): DGGITQSPKYLFRKEGQNVTLSCEQNLNHDAMYWYRQDPGQGLRLIYYSQIVNDFQKGDIAEGYSVSREKKESFPLTVTSAQKNPTAFYLCASSMAGTGNTIYFGEGSWLTVV.